The 5 T cell receptor beta chains given below trace back to one sample, sequenced in a study of radiotherapy plus CTLA-4 blockade in lung cancer. Data came from immunoSEQ multiplex PCR; TCRdb stores just in-frame clones and leaves some out. The data show roughly 45,000 clones, roughly 65% seen once. The sample was peripheral blood, taken from a patient treated with radiotherapy plus ipilimumab. The receptors here all came from a human donor with non-small cell lung cancer who had a partial response to radiotherapy plus ipilimumab.

V usage is TRBV5-6 and J usage is TRBJ1-2; TRBD1 aligns across 8 bases. The trim removed 4 bases at V and 3 bases at J, leaving 14 bases unmatched. The CDR3 contains 17 residues. Germline V gene lookup returns CDR1 SGHDT and CDR2 YYEEEE. Here the CDR3 reads CASSPSPDRELYYGYTF. CDR3 coding DNA: TGTGCCAGCAGCCCCTCCCCGGACAGGGAGCTCTACTATGGCTACACCTTC.

The rearrangement links TRBV10-3 to TRBJ1-1, with TRBD1 matching 11 bases. This CDR3 comprises 16 residues. Germline CDR1 ENHRY, CDR2 SYGVKD. Germline trimming cut 0 bases from V and 5 bases from J; bases unmatched to any gene: 5. This CDR3 is CAISESGGTGGTEAFF. CDR3 nucleotide sequence: TGTGCCATCAGTGAGTCCGGTGGGACAGGGGGGACTGAAGCTTTCTTT.

The chain joins TRBV27 to TRBJ2-7; D possibly corresponds to TRBD1 (6 bases). Germline loops: CDR1 MNHEY, CDR2 SMNVEV (reference sequence). Trimming shortened V by 0 bases and J by 5 bases, and 8 bases separated the two germline ends. CDR3 length equals 13 residues. The CDR3 DNA reads TGTGCCAGCAGTTTATCACAGGGAGACGAGCAGTACTTC. This sequence encodes CASSLSQGDEQYF.

This chain connects TRBV6-8 to TRBJ1-2, with D unresolved. Per germline, CDR1 MNHGY and CDR2 SAAAGT. Trimming shortened V by 11 bases and J by 7 bases, and 20 bases separated the two germline ends. This CDR3 region has 13 residues. The CDR3 DNA is TGTGCCGCCCCTACGTCGAAAGACATTGGCTACACCTTC. It encodes CAAPTSKDIGYTF.

This sequence joins TRBV9 and TRBJ2-3; 8 bases align to TRBD2. Germline CDR1 reads SGDLS; CDR2 reads YYNGEE. J gave up 0 bases and V 3 bases, and 9 bases lay outside the gene matches. The CDR3 runs to 17 residues. The CDR3 DNA reads as TGTGCCAGCAGCGACCGTCGGGGGGGAGCTAGCACAGATACGCAGTATTTT. Encoded protein: CASSDRRGGASTDTQYF. Combining the CDR3 with reference TRBV9 and TRBJ2-3 gives the whole variable domain DSGVTQTPKHLITATGQRVTLRCSPRSGDLSVYWYQQSLDQGLQFLIQYYNGEERAKGNILERFSAQQFPDLHSELNLSSLELGDSALYFCASSDRRGGASTDTQYFGPGTRLTVL.